This T cell receptor beta chain is drawn from a study of blood T cell repertoires in COVID-19. The CDR3 runs 16 residues. V lost 5 bases, J lost 1 base, and 17 bases lay in between. The germline CDR1 and CDR2 sequences are KGHSH and LQKENI. The assay was immunoSEQ multiplex PCR, and TCRdb's table has in-frame clones only and misses some. Of some 77,000 clones listed, nearly 85% are singletons. The V and J genes are TRBV18 and TRBJ1-2; D is possibly TRBD1 (5 bases). Sequencing was carried out using peripheral blood. This receptor was taken from a woman aged 55-70 years with acute or convalescent COVID-19. CDR3 amino acids: CASSETRQPVNYGYTF. CDR3 nucleotide sequence: TGTGCCAGCTCAGAGACCCGACAGCCTGTTAACTATGGCTACACCTTC.